Described below is a single TCR beta chain sequence and its context. The target antigen is unknown. cDNA libraries for TCR beta contained unique molecular identifiers. TCRdb redid the calling of the PCR reads with MiXCR, one entry per CDR3 protein. The sample lists approximately 350,000 distinct CDR3 sequences, roughly 38% occurring once. This entry belongs to a study of post-analysis software for immune sequencing data. Study details: Relapsing-remitting, secondary progressive and progressive-relapsing courses of multiple sclerosis were included.

From germline, CDR1 is SEHNR and CDR2 FQNEAQ (reference sequence). CDR3 length: 12 amino acids. The V gene lost 4 bases and the J gene lost 4 bases, with 6 bases spanning the gap. Points from the study as a whole: Significantly decreased normalized Chao1 diversity was recorded for multiple sclerosis patients relative to controls. Compared with controls, patients had more of roughly five TRBV segments, including TRBV5-6, TRBV5-1 and TRBV20-1.

Sequencing was carried out using blood. This chain joins TRBV7-9 and TRBJ2-3, with D possibly being TRBD1 or TRBD2 (5 bases each). The source of this sequence is a girl aged 10-17 years with multiple sclerosis. The CDR3 loop reads CASSWGSDTQYF. The CDR3 DNA reads TGTGCCAGCAGCTGGGGGTCAGATACGCAGTATTTT.